One TCR beta chain is described in this entry. Its antigen is currently unknown. MiXCR, run by TCRdb on the reads, gives a single entry per CDR3 protein. This table has some 400,000 distinct CDR3 sequences, 31% appearing once. The sample is drawn from a study of T cell repertoires in cytomegalovirus infection. The study, taken as a whole, reports: HLA-C-restricted CMV clonotypes gave the most frequent clonotype in two of eight donors.

The CDR3 length is 16 residues. Trimming left V 0 bases short and J 1 base short, with 14 bases between. Germline CDR1 reads SGHDT; CDR2 reads YYEEEE. The rearrangement joins TRBV5-6 to TRBJ2-7; D possibly corresponds to TRBD1 (6 bases). The sample taken for sequencing was PBMCs. The sequence was collected from a human donor in good health (CMV status not recorded). Some clones in this sample may be carry-over from other donors' samples. CDR3 in amino acids: CASSLAGYRVSYEQYF. As DNA, the CDR3 is TGTGCCAGCAGCTTGGCGGGCTACAGGGTGTCCTACGAGCAGTACTTC.